This TCR beta chain was identified in a study of cytomegalovirus exposure and HLA in healthy donors. Overall study: Across almost 400 genotyped donors, 81% landed in the Caucasian-associated ancestry cluster.

In the PCR, 60 Vbeta and 13 Jbeta primers were used. Here immunoSEQ multiplex PCR was the method, and the copy in TCRdb shows in-frame clones only, minus some. The table has about 86,000 clones, about four fifths seen once. Deletions cut 9 bases from V and 0 bases from J, with 9 bases between. The CDR3 is 14 amino acids. The germline V gene encodes CDR1 LNHDA and CDR2 SQIVND (reference sequence). The V call is TRBV19, the J call TRBJ1-6, with D unresolved. Sequencing was performed on PBMCs. This TCR came from a woman aged 40 to 49 in good health and CMV-seropositive. The CDR3, as DNA: TGTGCCAGCCTATCAAGCTCCTATAATTCACCCCTCCACTTT. This sequence encodes CASLSSSYNSPLHF.